These T cell receptor beta chains were read from a single sample in a study of blood T cell repertoires in COVID-19. TCRdb's copy holds only in-frame clones and misses some; the assay was immunoSEQ multiplex PCR. The sample records over 120,000 clones, 80% to 90% being singletons. Sequencing input: peripheral blood. These receptors originate from a man between 60 and 75 years old with active or convalescent COVID-19. Both conserved end residues are part of each CDR3. Fields, in order: V gene, D gene, CDR3 protein. The D gene is left open where the match is weak.

TRBV28 NA CASSLGGARPNYGYTF
TRBV7-8 TRBD2 CASSPLRGGGTYEQYF
TRBV7-2 NA CASSPRGVAMNTEAFF
TRBV30 NA CAWSGGRDTIYF
TRBV7-2 NA CASSLVALEQYF
TRBV6-6 NA CASSRETQGTQYF
TRBV6-5 NA CASSYSAGTYEQYF
TRBV5-1 NA CASSLDGEPTDTQYF
TRBV30 TRBD1 CARGTGQTDTQYF
TRBV28 NA CASRELGQPNTEAFF
TRBV2 NA CASSPTLAGNTGELFF
TRBV18 TRBD1 CASSNDRGRIYSGANVLTF
TRBV5-1 NA CASISGETQYF
TRBV28 TRBD1 CASSPSTGGPTYGYTF
TRBV6-2/TRBV6-3 TRBD2 CASSYDVRELSYEQYF
TRBV11-2 TRBD1 CASSGLQGQGPEKLFF
TRBV29-1 TRBD1 CSVEPRAGGYTEAFF
TRBV29-1 NA CSGRGAKVNTEAFF
TRBV10-3 NA CAIGESSGNNQPQHF
TRBV7-8 NA CASSLSTSGNTIYF
TRBV19 NA CASSVAQGTYGYTF
TRBV24-1 NA CATSDSPAGYNEQFF
TRBV6-2/TRBV6-3 TRBD1 CASSFGGQGYTGELFF
TRBV7-2 TRBD2 CASSLVGGLAGGPAYEQYF
TRBV6-5 TRBD1 CASSYRTGLDEQFF
TRBV19 TRBD1 CASSYRQGYGYTF
TRBV18 NA CASSPDSYNSPLHF
TRBV30 NA CAWSPQRGNYGYTF
TRBV7-9 NA CASSLVKGKNSPLHF
TRBV11-2 NA CASSFWDLNEKLFF
TRBV3-1/TRBV3-2 TRBD2 CASSPGRWTSGRPGHQETQYF
TRBV5-6 TRBD2 CASSLGGGIYEQYF
TRBV18 NA CASSRARGAPIYEQYF
TRBV2 NA CASSEDSNTQYF
TRBV28 NA CASSLPGVAKNIQYF
TRBV29-1 NA CSGSAGSGVDEQFF
TRBV5-4 TRBD1 CASSLEQQGDGYTF
TRBV15 NA CATSILDRNIQYF
TRBV7-9 NA CASTPRGIGTGELFF
TRBV3-1/TRBV3-2 TRBD1 CASSPGHRQGGSGQPQHF
TRBV2 TRBD1 CASRLRQGAYNEQFF